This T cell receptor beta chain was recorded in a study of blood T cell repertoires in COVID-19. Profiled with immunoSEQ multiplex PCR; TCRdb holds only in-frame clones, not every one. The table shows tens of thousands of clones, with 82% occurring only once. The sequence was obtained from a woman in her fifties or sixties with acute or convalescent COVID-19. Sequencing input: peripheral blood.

CDR3 sequence: CASSRSWGARAGELFF. The CDR3 nucleotides read TGTGCCAGCAGCCGTTCCTGGGGAGCGAGGGCCGGGGAGCTGTTTTTT. The chain has TRBV3-1 (or the pseudogene TRBV3-2) and TRBJ2-2; D might be TRBD2 (5 bases). V was cut by 4 bases and J by 6 bases, with 18 bases left in between. This CDR3 is 16 amino acids long. The germline CDR1 and CDR2 sequences are LGHDT and YNNKEL (reference sequence).